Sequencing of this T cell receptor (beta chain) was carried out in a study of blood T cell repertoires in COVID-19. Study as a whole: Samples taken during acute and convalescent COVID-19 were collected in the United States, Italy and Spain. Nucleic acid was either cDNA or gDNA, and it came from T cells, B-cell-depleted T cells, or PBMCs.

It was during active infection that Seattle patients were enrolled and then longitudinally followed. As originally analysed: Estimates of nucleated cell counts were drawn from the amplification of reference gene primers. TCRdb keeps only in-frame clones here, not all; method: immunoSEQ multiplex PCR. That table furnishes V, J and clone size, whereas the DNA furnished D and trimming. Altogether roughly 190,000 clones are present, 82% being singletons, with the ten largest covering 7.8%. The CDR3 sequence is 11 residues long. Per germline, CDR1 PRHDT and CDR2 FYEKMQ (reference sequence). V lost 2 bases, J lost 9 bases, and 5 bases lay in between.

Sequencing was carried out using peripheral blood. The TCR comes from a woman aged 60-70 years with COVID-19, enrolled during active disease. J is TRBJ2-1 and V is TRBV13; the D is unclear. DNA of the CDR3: TGTGCCAGCAGCTTACAGTTTGAGCAGTTCTTC. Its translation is CASSLQFEQFF.